Each of the 15 T cell receptor beta chains below was sequenced from the same sample in a study of blood T cell repertoires in COVID-19. TCRdb's copy holds only in-frame clones and misses some; the assay was immunoSEQ multiplex PCR. The data contain some 200,000 clones, approximately 86% of them singletons. The source material was peripheral blood. These receptors all stem from a woman of 80 years or more in a cohort sampled during active or convalescent COVID-19.

The rearrangement links TRBV3-1 (or the pseudogene TRBV3-2) to TRBJ2-1; possible D gene TRBD2, 5 bases. Looked up from germline, CDR1 is LGHDT and CDR2 is YNNKEL (reference sequence). The CDR3 loop spans 14 amino acids. V shed 4 bases and J shed 4 bases, with 11 bases lying between them. The CDR3 here is CASSPGSGYNEQFF. The CDR3 DNA follows: TGTGCCAGCAGCCCAGGTTCGGGGTACAATGAGCAGTTCTTC.

The V gene is TRBV30, the J gene TRBJ1-1; tentatively, D is TRBD1 (6 bases). Germline V lookup: CDR1 GTSNPN, CDR2 SVGIG (reference sequence). Trimming removed 2 bases at V and 1 base at J, with 8 bases between. The CDR3 loop spans 13 amino acids. The CDR3 reads CAWSPGQNTEAFF. CDR3 sequence (DNA): TGTGCCTGGAGTCCGGGACAGAACACTGAAGCTTTCTTT.

V usage is TRBV10-1 and J usage is TRBJ2-2, with TRBD1 as a possible D gene (6 bases). CDR1 and CDR2 (germline): WNHNN, SYGVQD (reference sequence). V lost 6 bases, J lost 5 bases, and 19 bases lay in between. The CDR3 runs 16 residues. Here the CDR3 DNA reads TGCGCCAGCAGCGGGTTGGGGGCGAAAGGGACCGGGGAGCTGTTTTTT. This encodes CASSGLGAKGTGELFF.

V and J are TRBV9 and TRBJ2-2, with TRBD2 matching 13 bases. Germline loops: CDR1 SGDLS, CDR2 YYNGEE. Germline trimming cut 2 bases from V and 4 bases from J; bases unmatched to any gene: 8. The CDR3 is 18 amino acids. In nucleotides, the CDR3 is TGTGCCAGCAGCGTCAACCAACTAGCGGGGGGGCCCACCGGGGAGCTGTTTTTT. This gives the protein CASSVNQLAGGPTGELFF.

The rearrangement links TRBV5-5 to TRBJ2-1, with TRBD1 as a possible D gene (5 bases). The CDR3 is 12 amino acids. The V end was cut by 2 bases, the J end by 6 bases, with 6 bases between. Germline loops: CDR1 SGHKS, CDR2 YYEKEE (reference sequence). This chain's CDR3 is CASSFQGNEQFF. In nucleotides, the CDR3 is TGTGCCAGCAGCTTCCAGGGCAATGAGCAGTTCTTC. The full variable domain, completed using reference TRBV5-5 and TRBJ2-1, is DAGVTQSPTHLIKTRGQQVTLRCSPISGHKSVSWYQQVLGQGPQFIFQYYEKEERGRGNFPDRFSARQFPNYSSELNVNALLLGDSALYLCASSFQGNEQFFGPGTRLTVL.

The V and J genes are TRBV6-5 and TRBJ1-5, with D unresolved. The germline V gene encodes CDR1 MNHEY and CDR2 SVGAGI. The CDR3 loop spans 14 amino acids. V was pared by 5 bases and J by 7 bases, with 15 bases between. The CDR3 here is CASSNPTSVQPQHF. The CDR3 DNA reads as TGTGCCAGCAGTAATCCCACCAGTGTACAGCCCCAGCATTTT.

The chain recombines TRBV7-8 with TRBJ1-4, with 9 nucleotides matching TRBD1. V was clipped by 5 bases and J by 8 bases; unmatched bases: 12. The CDR3 is 16 amino acids. Germline lookup yields CDR1 SGHVS and CDR2 FQNEAQ. CDR3 sequence: CASSENTGGAREKLFF. As DNA, the CDR3 is TGTGCCAGCAGCGAGAACACAGGGGGCGCACGGGAAAAACTGTTTTTT. Full variable domain (rest looked up from reference TRBV7-8 and TRBJ1-4): GAGVSQSPRYKVAKRGQDVALRCDPISGHVSLFWYQQALGQGPEFLTYFQNEAQLDKSGLPSDRFFAERPEGSVSTLKIQRTQQEDSAVYLCASSENTGGAREKLFFGSGTQLSVL.

The chain recombines TRBV24-1 with TRBJ1-1; D unresolved. Trimming took 8 bases from V and 3 from J, leaving 12 bases between them. CDR1 KGHDR and CDR2 SFDVKD come from the germline V gene. The length of the CDR3 is 13 residues. The CDR3 nucleotides are TGTGCCACCATGGGCCAGTCGGACACTGAAGCTTTCTTT. This sequence encodes CATMGQSDTEAFF.

This rearrangement joins TRBV18 to TRBJ2-3, with 7 positions matching TRBD2. The CDR3 is 12 amino acids. Trimming cost V 3 bases and J 8 bases; bases outside gene matches: 2. The germline V gene encodes CDR1 KGHSH and CDR2 LQKENI. CDR3 protein: CASSPPGGTQYF. The CDR3 nucleotides read TGTGCCAGCTCACCCCCGGGGGGTACGCAGTATTTT.

The chain has TRBV7-2 and TRBJ2-7; 10 bases agree with TRBD2. With 5 bases clipped from V and 4 bases from J, the junction kept 5 bases outside the gene matches. The germline V gene has CDR1 SGHTA and CDR2 FQGNSA. This CDR3 is built from 14 residues. CDR3 in DNA: TGTGCCAGCAGCGTAAGCGGGAGGGCTTACGAGCAGTACGTC. This codes for CASSVSGRAYEQYV.

The chain uses TRBV4-3 and TRBJ2-7; 11 nucleotides line up with TRBD1. V was clipped by 2 bases and J by 6 bases; unmatched bases: 6. The CDR3 length is 15 residues. The V gene's germline CDR1 is LGHNA and CDR2 YSLEER. CDR3 protein: CASSQHGQGAGEQYF. In DNA form, the CDR3 reads TGCGCCAGCAGCCAACATGGACAGGGGGCAGGCGAGCAGTACTTC.

The V call is TRBV24-1, the J call TRBJ2-2; D call uncertain. CDR1 is KGHDR and CDR2 is SFDVKD in the germline V gene. The CDR3 spans 15 residues. CDR3: CATRNTGSNTGELFF. The CDR3 bases are TGTGCTACACGAAATACCGGGTCGAACACCGGGGAGCTGTTTTTT.

The chain links TRBV5-4 to TRBJ1-1; D gene uncertain. From germline, CDR1 is SGHNT and CDR2 YYREEE (reference sequence). The V end was cut by 0 bases, the J end by 11 bases, with 17 bases between. There are 14 residues in the CDR3. Written as DNA, the CDR3 is TGTGCCAGCAGCTTGGCCAATCGCGGGGTCGACGCTTTCTTT. It is translated as CASSLANRGVDAFF.

The chain is built from TRBV7-6 and TRBJ2-5; maybe TRBD1 (5 bases). CDR1 is SGHVS, CDR2 FNYEAQ, per germline. The CDR3 is 17 residues long. V dropped 2 bases and J dropped 3 bases, with 19 bases sitting between them. The CDR3 DNA is TGTGCCAGCAGCTTAAGTCTCCGGACAAATGCAAAAGAGACCCAGTACTTC. It encodes CASSLSLRTNAKETQYF.

This clone has only one observation. The gene calls are TRBV5-5 and TRBJ2-2; perhaps TRBD1 as D (5 bases). Trimming took off 1 base at V and 4 bases at J, with 23 bases between the two ends. This CDR3 region has 19 residues. Germline CDR1 and CDR2: SGHKS and YYEKEE (reference sequence). The CDR3 DNA follows: TGTGCCAGCAGCTTGTCCCCCCTTGGACGGAGAAGGGGCACCGGGGAGCTGTTTTTT. Translation gives CASSLSPLGRRRGTGELFF. Full variable domain (remainder filled in from reference TRBV5-5 and TRBJ2-2): DAGVTQSPTHLIKTRGQQVTLRCSPISGHKSVSWYQQVLGQGPQFIFQYYEKEERGRGNFPDRFSARQFPNYSSELNVNALLLGDSALYLCASSLSPLGRRRGTGELFFGEGSRLTVL.